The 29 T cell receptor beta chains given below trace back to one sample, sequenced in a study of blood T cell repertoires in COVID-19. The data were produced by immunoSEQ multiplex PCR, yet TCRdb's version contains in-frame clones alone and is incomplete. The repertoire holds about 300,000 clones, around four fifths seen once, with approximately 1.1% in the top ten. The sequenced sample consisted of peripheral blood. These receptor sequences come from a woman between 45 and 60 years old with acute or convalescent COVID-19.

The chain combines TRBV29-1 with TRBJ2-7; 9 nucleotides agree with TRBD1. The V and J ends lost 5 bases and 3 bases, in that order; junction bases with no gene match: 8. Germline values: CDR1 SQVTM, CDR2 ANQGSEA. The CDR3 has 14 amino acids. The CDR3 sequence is CSVMLGQGYYEQYF. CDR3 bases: TGCAGCGTTATGCTAGGACAGGGGTACTACGAGCAGTACTTC.

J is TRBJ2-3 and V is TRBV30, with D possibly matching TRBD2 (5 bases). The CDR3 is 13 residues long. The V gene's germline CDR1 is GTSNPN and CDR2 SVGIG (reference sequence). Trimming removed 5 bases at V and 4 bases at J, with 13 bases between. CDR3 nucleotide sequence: TGTGCCTGGGCTGTGGGAGTCTCAGATACGCAGTATTTT. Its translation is CAWAVGVSDTQYF. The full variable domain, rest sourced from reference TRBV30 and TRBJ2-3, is SQTIHQWPATLVQPVGSPLSLECTVEGTSNPNLYWYRQAAGRGLQLLFYSVGIGQISSEVPQNLSASRPQDRQFILSSKKLLLSDSGFYLCAWAVGVSDTQYFGPGTRLTVL.

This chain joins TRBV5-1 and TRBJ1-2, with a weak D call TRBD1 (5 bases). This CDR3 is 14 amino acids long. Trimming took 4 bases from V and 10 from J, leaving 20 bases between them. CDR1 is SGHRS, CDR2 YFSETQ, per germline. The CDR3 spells CASSPGGVQVAYTF. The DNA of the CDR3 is TGCGCCAGCAGCCCTGGAGGGGTGCAAGTAGCCTACACCTTC.

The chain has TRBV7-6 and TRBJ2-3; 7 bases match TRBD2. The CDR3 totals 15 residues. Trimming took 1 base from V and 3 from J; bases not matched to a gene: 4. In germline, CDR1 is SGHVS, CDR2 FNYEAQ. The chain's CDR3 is CASSLVGLLTDTQYF. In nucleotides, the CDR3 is TGTGCCAGCAGCTTAGTGGGACTATTAACAGATACGCAGTATTTT.

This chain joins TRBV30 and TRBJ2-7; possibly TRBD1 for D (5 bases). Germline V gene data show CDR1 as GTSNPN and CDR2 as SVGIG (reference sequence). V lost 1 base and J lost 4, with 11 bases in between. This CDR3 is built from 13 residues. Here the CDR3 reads CAWSEGLGYEQYF. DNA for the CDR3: TGTGCCTGGAGTGAGGGGTTGGGTTACGAGCAGTACTTC. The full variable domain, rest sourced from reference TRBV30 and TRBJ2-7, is SQTIHQWPATLVQPVGSPLSLECTVEGTSNPNLYWYRQAAGRGLQLLFYSVGIGQISSEVPQNLSASRPQDRQFILSSKKLLLSDSGFYLCAWSEGLGYEQYFGPGTRLTVT.

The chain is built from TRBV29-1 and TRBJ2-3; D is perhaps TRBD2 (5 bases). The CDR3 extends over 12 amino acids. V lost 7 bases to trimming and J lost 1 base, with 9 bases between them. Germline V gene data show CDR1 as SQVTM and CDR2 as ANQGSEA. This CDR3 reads CSGLRGTDTQYF. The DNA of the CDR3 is TGCAGCGGGCTGAGGGGCACAGATACGCAGTATTTT.

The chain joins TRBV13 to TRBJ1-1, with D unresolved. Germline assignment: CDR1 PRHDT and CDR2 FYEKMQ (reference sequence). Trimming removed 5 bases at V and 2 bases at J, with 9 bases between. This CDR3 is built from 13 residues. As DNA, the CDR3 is TGTGCCAGCAGCCGGAGTTTAAACACTGAAGCTTTCTTT. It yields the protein CASSRSLNTEAFF.

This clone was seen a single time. CDR3 residues: CAWSVDRGRSQPQHF. CDR3 DNA: TGTGCCTGGAGCGTGGACAGGGGGCGAAGTCAGCCCCAGCATTTT. The chain links TRBV30 to TRBJ1-5; TRBD1 aligns across 11 bases. This CDR3 comprises 15 residues. Looked up from germline, CDR1 is GTSNPN and CDR2 is SVGIG (reference sequence). The J segment lost 6 bases and the V segment lost 3 bases, leaving 7 bases of the junction unmatched.

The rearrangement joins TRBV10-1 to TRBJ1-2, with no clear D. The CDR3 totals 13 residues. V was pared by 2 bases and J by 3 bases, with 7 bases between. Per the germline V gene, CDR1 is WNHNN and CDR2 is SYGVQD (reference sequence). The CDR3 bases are TGCGCCAGCAGTGAGGGCCTCTACTATGGCTACACCTTC. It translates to CASSEGLYYGYTF.

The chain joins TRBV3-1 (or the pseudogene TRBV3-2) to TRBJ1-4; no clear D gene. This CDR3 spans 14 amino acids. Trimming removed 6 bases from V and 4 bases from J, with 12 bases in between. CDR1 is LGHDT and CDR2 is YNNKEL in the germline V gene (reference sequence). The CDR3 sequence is CASSQTEVNEKLFF. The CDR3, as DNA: TGTGCCAGCAGTCAGACCGAGGTTAATGAAAAACTGTTTTTT.

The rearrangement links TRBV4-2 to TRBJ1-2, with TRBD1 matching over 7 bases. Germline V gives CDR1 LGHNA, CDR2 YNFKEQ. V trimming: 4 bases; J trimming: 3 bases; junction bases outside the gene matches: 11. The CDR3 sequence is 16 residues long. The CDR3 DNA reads TGTGCCAGCAGCCTCAATGACAGGGCCCCCGACTATGGCTACACCTTC. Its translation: CASSLNDRAPDYGYTF.

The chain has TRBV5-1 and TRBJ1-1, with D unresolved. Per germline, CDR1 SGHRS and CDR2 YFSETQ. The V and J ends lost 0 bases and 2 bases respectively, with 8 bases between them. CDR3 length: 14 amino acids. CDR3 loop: CASSLDGRNTEAFF. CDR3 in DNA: TGCGCCAGCAGCTTGGATGGGCGAAACACTGAAGCTTTCTTT.

DNA for the CDR3: TGTGCCAGCAGCCGGACTAGCGGGACTAGCACAGATACGCAGTATTTT. This gives the protein CASSRTSGTSTDTQYF. The chain uses TRBV9 and TRBJ2-3; 12 bases are a match to TRBD2. CDR1 and CDR2 (germline): SGDLS, YYNGEE. Trimming at V came to 4 bases and at J to 0 bases, leaving 3 bases not matched to a gene. The CDR3 spans 16 residues.

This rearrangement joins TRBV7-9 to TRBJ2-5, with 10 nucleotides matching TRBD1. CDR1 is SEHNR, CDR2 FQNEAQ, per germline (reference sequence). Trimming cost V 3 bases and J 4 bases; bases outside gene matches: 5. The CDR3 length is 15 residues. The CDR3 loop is CASSFGRDRGETQYF. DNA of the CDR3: TGTGCCAGCAGCTTTGGCCGGGACAGGGGAGAGACCCAGTACTTC.

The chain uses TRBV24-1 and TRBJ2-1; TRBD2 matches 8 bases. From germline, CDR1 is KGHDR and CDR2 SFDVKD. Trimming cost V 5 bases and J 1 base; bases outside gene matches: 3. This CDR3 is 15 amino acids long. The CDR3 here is CATSASGGSYNEQFF. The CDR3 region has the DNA TGTGCCACCAGTGCAAGCGGGGGTTCCTACAATGAGCAGTTCTTC.

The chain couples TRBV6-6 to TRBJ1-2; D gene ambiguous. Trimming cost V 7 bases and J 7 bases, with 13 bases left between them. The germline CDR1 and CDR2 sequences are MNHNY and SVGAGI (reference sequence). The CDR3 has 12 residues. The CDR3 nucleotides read TGTGCCAGCATCCCAACGTCGGGTGGCTACACCTTC. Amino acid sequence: CASIPTSGGYTF.

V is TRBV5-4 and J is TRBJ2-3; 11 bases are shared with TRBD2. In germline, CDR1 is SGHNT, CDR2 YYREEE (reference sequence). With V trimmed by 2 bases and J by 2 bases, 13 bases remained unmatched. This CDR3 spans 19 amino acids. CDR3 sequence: CASSLRVSSGGLSTDTQYF. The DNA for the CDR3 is TGTGCCAGCAGCTTACGGGTATCTAGCGGGGGGCTTTCCACAGATACGCAGTATTTT.

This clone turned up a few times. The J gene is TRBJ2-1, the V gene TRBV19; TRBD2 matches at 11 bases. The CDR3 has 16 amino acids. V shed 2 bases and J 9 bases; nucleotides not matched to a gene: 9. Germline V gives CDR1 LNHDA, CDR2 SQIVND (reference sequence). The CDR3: CASSITLGLAVLEQFF. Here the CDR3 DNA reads TGTGCCAGTAGTATAACTTTGGGACTAGCGGTACTTGAGCAGTTCTTC.

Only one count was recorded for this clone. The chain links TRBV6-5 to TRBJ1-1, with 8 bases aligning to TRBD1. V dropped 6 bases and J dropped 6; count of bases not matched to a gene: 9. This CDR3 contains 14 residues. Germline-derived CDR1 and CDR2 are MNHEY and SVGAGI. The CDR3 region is CASSKPGQESEAFF. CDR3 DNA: TGTGCCAGCAGCAAACCGGGACAGGAATCTGAAGCTTTCTTT.

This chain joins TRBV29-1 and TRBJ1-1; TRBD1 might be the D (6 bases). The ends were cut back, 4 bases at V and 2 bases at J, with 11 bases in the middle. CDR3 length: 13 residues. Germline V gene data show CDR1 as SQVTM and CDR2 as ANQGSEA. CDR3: CSVVSGTNTEAFF. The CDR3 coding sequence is TGCAGCGTTGTTTCAGGGACAAACACTGAAGCTTTCTTT. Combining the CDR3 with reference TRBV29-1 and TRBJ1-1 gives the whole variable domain SAVISQKPSRDICQRGTSLTIQCQVDSQVTMMFWYRQQPGQSLTLIATANQGSEATYESGFVIDKFPISRPNLTFSTLTVSNMSPEDSSIYLCSVVSGTNTEAFFGQGTRLTVV.

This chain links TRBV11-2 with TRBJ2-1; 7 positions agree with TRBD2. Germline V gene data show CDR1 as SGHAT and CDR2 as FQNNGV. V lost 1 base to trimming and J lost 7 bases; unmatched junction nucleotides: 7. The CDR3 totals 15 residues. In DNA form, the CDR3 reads TGTGCCAGCAGCTTAGTCCCTAGCGGAGAGAATGAGCAGTTCTTC. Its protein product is CASSLVPSGENEQFF. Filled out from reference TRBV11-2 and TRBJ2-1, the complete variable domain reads EAGVAQSPRYKIIEKRQSVAFWCNPISGHATLYWYQQILGQGPKLLIQFQNNGVVDDSQLPKDRFSAERLKGVDSTLKIQPAKLEDSAVYLCASSLVPSGENEQFFGPGTRLTVL.

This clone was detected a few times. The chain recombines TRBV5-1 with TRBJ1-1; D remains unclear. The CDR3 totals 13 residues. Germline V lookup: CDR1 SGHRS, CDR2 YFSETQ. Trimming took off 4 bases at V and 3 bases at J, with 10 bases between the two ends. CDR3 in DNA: TGCGCCAGCAGCGCGCGGGGTGACACTGAAGCTTTCTTT. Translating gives CASSARGDTEAFF.

The CDR3 is CASSTKARGEGGMEQYF. In DNA, the CDR3 is TGTGCCAGCAGTACCAAGGCCAGGGGGGAAGGGGGTATGGAGCAGTACTTC. V gene TRBV27 combines with J gene TRBJ2-7; D may be TRBD1 (7 bases). V gave up 5 bases and J gave up 7 bases, with 27 bases separating them. CDR3 size: 17 residues. The germline V gene has CDR1 MNHEY and CDR2 SMNVEV (reference sequence).

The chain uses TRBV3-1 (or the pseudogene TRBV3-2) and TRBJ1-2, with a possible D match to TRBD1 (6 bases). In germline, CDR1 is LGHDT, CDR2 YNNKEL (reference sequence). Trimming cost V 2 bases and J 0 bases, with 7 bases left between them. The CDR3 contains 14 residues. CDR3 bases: TGTGCCAGCAGCCAAAGACAGGCTAACTATGGCTACACCTTC. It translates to CASSQRQANYGYTF.

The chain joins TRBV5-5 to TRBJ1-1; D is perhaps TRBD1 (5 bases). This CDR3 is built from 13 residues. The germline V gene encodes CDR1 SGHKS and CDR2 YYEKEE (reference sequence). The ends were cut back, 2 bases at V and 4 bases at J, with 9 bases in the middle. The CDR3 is CASSFRGSTEAFF. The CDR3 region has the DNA TGTGCCAGCAGCTTTCGGGGGAGCACTGAAGCTTTCTTT. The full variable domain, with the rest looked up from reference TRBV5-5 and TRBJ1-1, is DAGVTQSPTHLIKTRGQQVTLRCSPISGHKSVSWYQQVLGQGPQFIFQYYEKEERGRGNFPDRFSARQFPNYSSELNVNALLLGDSALYLCASSFRGSTEAFFGQGTRLTVV.

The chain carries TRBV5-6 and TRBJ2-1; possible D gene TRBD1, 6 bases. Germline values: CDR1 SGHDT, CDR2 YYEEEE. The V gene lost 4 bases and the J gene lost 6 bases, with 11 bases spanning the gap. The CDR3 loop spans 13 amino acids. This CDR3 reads CASSRGTRNEQFF. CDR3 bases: TGTGCCAGCAGCCGTGGGACACGCAATGAGCAGTTCTTC.

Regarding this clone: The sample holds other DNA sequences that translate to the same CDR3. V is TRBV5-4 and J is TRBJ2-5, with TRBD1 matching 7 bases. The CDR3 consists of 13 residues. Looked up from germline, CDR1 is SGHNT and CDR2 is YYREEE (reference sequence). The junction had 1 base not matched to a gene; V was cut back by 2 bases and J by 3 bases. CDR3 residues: CASSFTGEETQYF. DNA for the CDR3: TGTGCCAGCAGCTTCACAGGGGAAGAGACCCAGTACTTC.

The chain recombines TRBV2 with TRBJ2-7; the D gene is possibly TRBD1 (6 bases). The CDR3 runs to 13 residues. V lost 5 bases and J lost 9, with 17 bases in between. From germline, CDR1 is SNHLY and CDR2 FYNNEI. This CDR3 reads CASSLNRVILQYV. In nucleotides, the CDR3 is TGTGCCAGCAGTCTTAACAGGGTTATTTTGCAGTACGTC.

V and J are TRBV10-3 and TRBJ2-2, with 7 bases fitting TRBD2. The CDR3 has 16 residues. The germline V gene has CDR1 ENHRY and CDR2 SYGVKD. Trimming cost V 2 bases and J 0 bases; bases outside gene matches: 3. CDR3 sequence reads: CAISEGRAANTGELFF. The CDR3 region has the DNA TGTGCCATCAGTGAGGGGAGGGCTGCGAACACCGGGGAGCTGTTTTTT.